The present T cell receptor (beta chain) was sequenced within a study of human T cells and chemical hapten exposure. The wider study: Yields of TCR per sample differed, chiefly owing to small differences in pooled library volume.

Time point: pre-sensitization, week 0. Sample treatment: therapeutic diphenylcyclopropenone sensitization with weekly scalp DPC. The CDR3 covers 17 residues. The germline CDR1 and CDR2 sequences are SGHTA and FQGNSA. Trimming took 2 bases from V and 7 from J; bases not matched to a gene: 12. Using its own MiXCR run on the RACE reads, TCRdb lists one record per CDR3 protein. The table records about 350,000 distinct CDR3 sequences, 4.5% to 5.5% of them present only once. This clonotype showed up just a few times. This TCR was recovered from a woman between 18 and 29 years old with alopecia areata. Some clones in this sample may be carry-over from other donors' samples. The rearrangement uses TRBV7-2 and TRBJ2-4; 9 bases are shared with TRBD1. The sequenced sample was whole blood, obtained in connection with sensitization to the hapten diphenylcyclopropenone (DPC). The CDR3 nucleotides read TGTGCCAGCAGCTTATCGTTCTACAGGGGGCGTCTGAACATTCAGTACTTC. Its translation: CASSLSFYRGRLNIQYF.